The sequence of this T cell receptor beta chain was determined in a study of blood T cell repertoires in COVID-19. Across the study: Italy, Spain and the United States were the sources of the convalescent and acute COVID-19 samples. The cDNA or gDNA used as material had been derived from T cells, B-cell-depleted T cells, or PBMCs.

Study processing details: Counts of nucleated cells, estimated from reference gene primer amplification, were obtained. Assay used: immunoSEQ multiplex PCR; TCRdb lists only in-frame clones, some missing. That table is the source of V, J and clone size, and D and trimming were worked out from the DNA. Here the sample spans around 72,000 clones, 82% being singletons. The CDR3 has 14 residues. The junction had 5 bases not matched to a gene; V was cut back by 6 bases and J by 0 bases. CDR1 is SNHLY, CDR2 FYNNEI, per germline. The chain combines TRBV2 with TRBJ2-7; TRBD1 agrees at 7 bases. The sample taken for sequencing was peripheral blood. The TCR was taken from a human donor in a cohort sampled during active COVID-19. The CDR3 is CASSRDSYSYEQYF. CDR3 bases: TGTGCCAGCAGCCGGGACAGTTACTCCTACGAGCAGTACTTC. Combining the CDR3 with reference TRBV2 and TRBJ2-7 gives the whole variable domain EPEVTQTPSHQVTQMGQEVILRCVPISNHLYFYWYRQILGQKVEFLVSFYNNEISEKSEIFDDQFSVERPDGSNFTLKIRSTKLEDSAMYFCASSRDSYSYEQYFGPGTRLTVT.